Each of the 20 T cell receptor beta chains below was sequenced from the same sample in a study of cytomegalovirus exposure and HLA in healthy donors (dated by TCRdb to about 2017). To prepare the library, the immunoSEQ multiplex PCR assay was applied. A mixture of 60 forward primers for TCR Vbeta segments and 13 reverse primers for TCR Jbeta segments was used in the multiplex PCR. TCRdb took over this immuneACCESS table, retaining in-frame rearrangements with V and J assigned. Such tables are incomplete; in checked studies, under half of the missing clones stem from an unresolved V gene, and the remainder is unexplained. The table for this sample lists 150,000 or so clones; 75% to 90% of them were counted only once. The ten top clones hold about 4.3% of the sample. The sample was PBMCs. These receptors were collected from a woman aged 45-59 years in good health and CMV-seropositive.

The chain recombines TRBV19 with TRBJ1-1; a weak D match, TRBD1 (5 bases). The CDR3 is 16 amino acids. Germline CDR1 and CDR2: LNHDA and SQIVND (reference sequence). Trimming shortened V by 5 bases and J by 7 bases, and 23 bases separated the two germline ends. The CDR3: CASSPPPGTGGGEAFF. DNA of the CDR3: TGTGCCAGTAGTCCGCCTCCCGGGACGGGAGGTGGTGAAGCTTTCTTT.

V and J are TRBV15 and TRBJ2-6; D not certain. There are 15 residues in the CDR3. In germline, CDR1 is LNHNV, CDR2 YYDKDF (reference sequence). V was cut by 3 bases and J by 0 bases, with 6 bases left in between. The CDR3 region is CATSSRSSGANVLTF. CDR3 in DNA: TGTGCCACCAGCAGCCGGAGCTCTGGGGCCAACGTCCTGACTTTC.

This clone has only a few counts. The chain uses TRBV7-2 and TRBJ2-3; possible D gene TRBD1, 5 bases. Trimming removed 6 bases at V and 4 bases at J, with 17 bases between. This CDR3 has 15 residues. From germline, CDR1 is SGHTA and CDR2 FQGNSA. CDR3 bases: TGTGCCAGCAGGGGGTGGGGCATTGGATCAGATACGCAGTATTTT. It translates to CASRGWGIGSDTQYF.

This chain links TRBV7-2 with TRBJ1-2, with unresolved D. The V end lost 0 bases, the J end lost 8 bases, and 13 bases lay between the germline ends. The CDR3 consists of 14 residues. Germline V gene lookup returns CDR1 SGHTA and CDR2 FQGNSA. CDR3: CASSLAVLVGGYTF. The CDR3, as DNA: TGTGCCAGCAGCTTAGCGGTTCTAGTCGGGGGCTACACCTTC.

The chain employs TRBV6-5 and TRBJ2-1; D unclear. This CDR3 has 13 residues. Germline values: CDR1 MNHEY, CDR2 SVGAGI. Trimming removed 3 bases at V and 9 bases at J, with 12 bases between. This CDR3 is CASSYYQRGEQFF. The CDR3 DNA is TGTGCCAGCAGTTATTATCAGCGAGGTGAGCAGTTCTTC.

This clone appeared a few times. CDR3 sequence (DNA): TGTGCAAGTCACGGGGGGGTACACCAAGAGACCCAGTACTTC. It yields the protein CASHGGVHQETQYF. V gene TRBV12-2 combines with J gene TRBJ2-5; the table calls TRBD2, which could not be checked here. TRBV12-2 is a recognized pseudogene. The CDR3 consists of 14 residues.

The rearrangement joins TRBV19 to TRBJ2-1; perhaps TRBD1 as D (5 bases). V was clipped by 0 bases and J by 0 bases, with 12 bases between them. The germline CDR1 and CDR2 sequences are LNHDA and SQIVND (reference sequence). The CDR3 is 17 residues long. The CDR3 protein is CASSIDLRQGSYNEQFF. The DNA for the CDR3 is TGTGCCAGTAGTATAGATCTAAGGCAGGGCTCCTACAATGAGCAGTTCTTC.

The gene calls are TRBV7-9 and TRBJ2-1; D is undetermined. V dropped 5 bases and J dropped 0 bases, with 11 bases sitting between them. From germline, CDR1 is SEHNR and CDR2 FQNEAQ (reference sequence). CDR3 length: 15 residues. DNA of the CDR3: TGTGCCAGCAGCCAGACACGTATCTCCTACAATGAGCAGTTCTTC. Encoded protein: CASSQTRISYNEQFF.

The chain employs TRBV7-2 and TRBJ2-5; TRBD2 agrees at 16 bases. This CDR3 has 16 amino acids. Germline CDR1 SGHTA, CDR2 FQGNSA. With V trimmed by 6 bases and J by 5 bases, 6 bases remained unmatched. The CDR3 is CASRGTSGGAGETQYF. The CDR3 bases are TGTGCCAGCAGGGGGACTAGCGGGGGGGCCGGGGAGACCCAGTACTTC.

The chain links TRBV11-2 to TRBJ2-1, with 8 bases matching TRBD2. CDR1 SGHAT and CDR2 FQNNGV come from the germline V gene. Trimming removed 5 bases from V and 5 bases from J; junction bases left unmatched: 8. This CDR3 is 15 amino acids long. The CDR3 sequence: CASSQVRGGNNEQFF. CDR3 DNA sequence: TGTGCCAGCAGCCAAGTCCGGGGGGGCAACAATGAGCAGTTCTTC. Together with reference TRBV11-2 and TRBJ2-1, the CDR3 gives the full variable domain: EAGVAQSPRYKIIEKRQSVAFWCNPISGHATLYWYQQILGQGPKLLIQFQNNGVVDDSQLPKDRFSAERLKGVDSTLKIQPAKLEDSAVYLCASSQVRGGNNEQFFGPGTRLTVL.

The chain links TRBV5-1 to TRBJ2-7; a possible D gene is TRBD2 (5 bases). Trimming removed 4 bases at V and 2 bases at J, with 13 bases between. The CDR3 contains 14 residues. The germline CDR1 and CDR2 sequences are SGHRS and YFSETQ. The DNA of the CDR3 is TGCGCCAGCAGCCCCCCCGGGGTTCCCTACGAGCAGTACTTC. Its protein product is CASSPPGVPYEQYF. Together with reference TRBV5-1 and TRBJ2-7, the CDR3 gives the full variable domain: KAGVTQTPRYLIKTRGQQVTLSCSPISGHRSVSWYQQTPGQGLQFLFEYFSETQRNKGNFPGRFSGRQFSNSRSEMNVSTLELGDSALYLCASSPPGVPYEQYFGPGTRLTVT.

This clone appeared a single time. The CDR3 loop is CASTLDRANYGYTF. CDR3 nucleotides: TGTGCCAGCACCCTGGATCGGGCTAACTATGGCTACACCTTC. The chain recombines TRBV7-9 with TRBJ1-2, with unresolved D. In germline, CDR1 is SEHNR, CDR2 FQNEAQ (reference sequence). The CDR3 covers 14 residues. Trimming removed 7 bases from V and 0 bases from J, with 12 bases in between.

The CDR3 DNA reads as TGTGCCAGCAGTCAAACGGGGGGTTCCTACAATGAGCAGTTCTTC. Translation gives CASSQTGGSYNEQFF. This chain connects TRBV2 to TRBJ2-1; 7 nucleotides match TRBD2. This CDR3 comprises 15 residues. CDR1 and CDR2 (germline): SNHLY, FYNNEI. V was pared by 5 bases and J by 1 base, with 5 bases of the junction left unmatched. The entire variable domain, with the rest obtained from reference TRBV2 and TRBJ2-1, is as follows: EPEVTQTPSHQVTQMGQEVILRCVPISNHLYFYWYRQILGQKVEFLVSFYNNEISEKSEIFDDQFSVERPDGSNFTLKIRSTKLEDSAMYFCASSQTGGSYNEQFFGPGTRLTVL.

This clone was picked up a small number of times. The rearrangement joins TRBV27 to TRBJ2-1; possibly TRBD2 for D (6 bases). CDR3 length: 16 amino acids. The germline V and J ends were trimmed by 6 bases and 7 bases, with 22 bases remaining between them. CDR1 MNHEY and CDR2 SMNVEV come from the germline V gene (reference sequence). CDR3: CASSLLLAATRNEQFF. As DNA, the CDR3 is TGTGCCAGCAGCCTATTACTAGCCGCTACGAGGAATGAGCAGTTCTTC.

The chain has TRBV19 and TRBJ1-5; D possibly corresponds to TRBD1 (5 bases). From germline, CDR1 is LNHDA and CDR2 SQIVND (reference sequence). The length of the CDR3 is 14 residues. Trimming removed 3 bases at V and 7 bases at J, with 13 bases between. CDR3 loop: CASSISREGQPQHF. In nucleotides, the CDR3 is TGTGCCAGTAGTATTAGCAGGGAAGGACAGCCCCAGCATTTT.

The CDR3 loop is CASSPTTGGNSPLHF. The CDR3 region has the DNA TGTGCCAGCAGCCCAACGACAGGGGGTAATTCACCCCTCCACTTT. The V gene is TRBV7-9, the J gene TRBJ1-6, with TRBD1 matching over 9 bases. V lost 5 bases and J lost 6; bases outside the gene matches: 5. This CDR3 is built from 15 residues. Germline CDR1 reads SEHNR; CDR2 reads FQNEAQ (reference sequence).

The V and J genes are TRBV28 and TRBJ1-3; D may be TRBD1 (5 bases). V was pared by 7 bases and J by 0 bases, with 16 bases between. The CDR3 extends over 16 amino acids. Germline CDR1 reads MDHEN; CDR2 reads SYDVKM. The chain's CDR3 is CASTLRGGSSGNTIYF. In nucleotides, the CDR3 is TGTGCCAGCACCTTAAGGGGCGGCAGCTCTGGAAACACCATATATTTT.

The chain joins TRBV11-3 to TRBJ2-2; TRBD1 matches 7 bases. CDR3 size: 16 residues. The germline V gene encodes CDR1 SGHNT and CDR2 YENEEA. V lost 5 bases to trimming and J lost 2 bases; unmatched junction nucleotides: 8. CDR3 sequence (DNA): TGTGCCAGCAGCCCTCTTGGACAGGATAACACCGGGGAGCTGTTTTTT. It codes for CASSPLGQDNTGELFF.

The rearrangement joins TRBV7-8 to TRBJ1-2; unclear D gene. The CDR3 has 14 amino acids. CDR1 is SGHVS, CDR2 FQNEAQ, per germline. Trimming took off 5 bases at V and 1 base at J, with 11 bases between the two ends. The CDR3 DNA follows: TGTGCCAGCAGCGCGGGTGAGAGTAACTATGGCTACACCTTC. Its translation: CASSAGESNYGYTF.

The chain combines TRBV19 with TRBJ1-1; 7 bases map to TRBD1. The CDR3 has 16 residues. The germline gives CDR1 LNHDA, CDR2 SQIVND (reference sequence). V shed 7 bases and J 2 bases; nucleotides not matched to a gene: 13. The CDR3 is CASITGRGRLNTEAFF. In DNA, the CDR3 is TGTGCCAGTATAACGGGAAGGGGGCGTCTCAACACTGAAGCTTTCTTT.